Listed here are 12 T cell receptor beta chains from one sample, sequenced in a study of CD4 T cells in relation to SARS-CoV-2 and coronaviruses. The antigens of these receptors remain unknown. Only in-frame clones appear in the TCRdb table, and some are missing; sequencing was by immunoSEQ multiplex PCR. The sample has 36,000 or so clones; just over 75% are singletons. The sequenced sample consisted of memory CD4+ T cells from PBMCs, cultured in vitro. Source of these receptors: an adult with COVID-19.

The V call is TRBV6-5, the J call TRBJ1-1; D possibly corresponds to TRBD1 (5 bases). V lost 6 bases, J lost 10 bases, and 18 bases lay in between. The CDR3 totals 13 residues. From germline, CDR1 is MNHEY and CDR2 SVGAGI. CDR3 in amino acids: CASRTLGAWGAFF. The CDR3 DNA sequence: TGTGCCAGCAGGACCCTCGGGGCATGGGGAGCTTTCTTT.

The rearrangement links TRBV2 to TRBJ2-2; 13 bases align to TRBD2. CDR1 and CDR2 from the germline V gene are SNHLY and FYNNEI. There are 15 residues in the CDR3. The V gene end was trimmed by 5 bases and the J gene end by 6 bases; junction bases not matched to a gene: 3. This chain's CDR3 is CASSRTSGRAGELFF. CDR3 DNA sequence: TGTGCCAGCAGTCGGACTAGCGGGAGAGCCGGGGAGCTGTTTTTT.

This chain joins TRBV2 and TRBJ2-7, with 9 positions matching TRBD1. The CDR3 runs to 14 residues. Per germline, CDR1 SNHLY and CDR2 FYNNEI. Germline trimming cut 1 base from V and 4 bases from J; bases unmatched to any gene: 2. The CDR3 spells CASSEGQGVYEQYF. The CDR3 DNA sequence: TGTGCCAGCAGTGAAGGACAGGGGGTGTACGAGCAGTACTTC. Full variable domain (missing parts from reference TRBV2 and TRBJ2-7): EPEVTQTPSHQVTQMGQEVILRCVPISNHLYFYWYRQILGQKVEFLVSFYNNEISEKSEIFDDQFSVERPDGSNFTLKIRSTKLEDSAMYFCASSEGQGVYEQYFGPGTRLTVT.

CDR3 coding DNA: TGTGCCAGCAGCCGAGGGGGGAGTGGTGAGACCCAGTACTTC. Translating gives CASSRGGSGETQYF. The chain joins TRBV11-3 to TRBJ2-5; D is possibly TRBD1 or TRBD2 (6 bases each). CDR1 is SGHNT, CDR2 YENEEA, per germline. Deletions cut 5 bases from V and 5 bases from J, with 15 bases between. This CDR3 is built from 14 residues.

This CDR3 reads CASGLVLNPQGFEQFF. The CDR3 region has the DNA TGTGCTAGTGGTTTGGTTCTAAACCCGCAGGGTTTTGAGCAGTTCTTC. V is TRBV12-5 and J is TRBJ2-1; tentatively, D is TRBD1 (5 bases). In germline, CDR1 is LGHNT, CDR2 FRNRAP. The CDR3 consists of 16 residues. Trimming removed 0 bases at V and 9 bases at J, with 18 bases between. Drawing the rest from reference TRBV12-5 and TRBJ2-1, the complete variable domain is DARVTQTPRHKVTEMGQEVTMRCQPILGHNTVFWYRQTMMQGLELLAYFRNRAPLDDSGMPKDRFSAEMPDATLATLKIQPSEPRDSAVYFCASGLVLNPQGFEQFFGPGTRLTVL.

The rearrangement joins TRBV28 to TRBJ2-1; 7 nucleotides line up with TRBD1. The germline V gene encodes CDR1 MDHEN and CDR2 SYDVKM. The trim removed 7 bases at V and 4 bases at J, leaving 10 bases unmatched. The CDR3 spans 15 residues. In DNA form, the CDR3 reads TGTGCCAGCATCTTCCGGGACAGCTTGTACAATGAGCAGTTCTTC. This codes for CASIFRDSLYNEQFF.

The genes are TRBV13 and TRBJ2-3; 9 nucleotides agree with TRBD1. Germline CDR1 PRHDT, CDR2 FYEKMQ (reference sequence). Trimming at V came to 5 bases and at J to 2 bases, leaving 8 bases not matched to a gene. The CDR3 totals 16 residues. DNA for the CDR3: TGTGCCAGCAGCCTATACAGGGGGCGGATCACAGATACGCAGTATTTT. Translating gives CASSLYRGRITDTQYF.

The chain links TRBV30 to TRBJ2-3; D gene uncertain. CDR1 and CDR2 (germline): GTSNPN, SVGIG (reference sequence). This CDR3 has 13 amino acids. V lost 2 bases, J lost 2 bases, and 8 bases lay in between. As DNA, the CDR3 is TGTGCCTGGAGTTACTCGCACACAGATACGCAGTATTTT. This translates into CAWSYSHTDTQYF.

V is TRBV11-1 and J is TRBJ1-1; TRBD1 might be the D (5 bases). Germline values: CDR1 SGHAT, CDR2 FQDESV (reference sequence). Trimming removed 6 bases from V and 1 base from J, with 18 bases in between. The CDR3 runs 16 residues. In DNA, the CDR3 is TGTGCCAGCAGACGGGACCTAAAAGCTTCGAACACTGAAGCTTTCTTT. Its protein product is CASRRDLKASNTEAFF.

The chain combines TRBV19 with TRBJ2-2; 13 positions match TRBD2. V trimming: 6 bases; J trimming: 4 bases; junction bases outside the gene matches: 14. Germline V gene lookup returns CDR1 LNHDA and CDR2 SQIVND (reference sequence). This CDR3 is 19 amino acids long. CDR3 nucleotide sequence: TGTGCCAGTAGCAAGAGGTTCGGGACTAGCGGGAAAGGCACCGGGGAGCTGTTTTTT. Translated, it gives CASSKRFGTSGKGTGELFF.

The chain has TRBV3-1 (or the pseudogene TRBV3-2) and TRBJ2-1; 11 bases map to TRBD2. The germline gives CDR1 LGHDT, CDR2 YNNKEL (reference sequence). The CDR3 has 16 residues. The V segment lost 3 bases and the J segment 8 bases; nucleotides outside the gene matches: 9. CDR3 protein: CASSHLAGGPSDEQFF. The CDR3 nucleotides are TGTGCCAGCAGCCATTTAGCGGGAGGGCCCTCGGATGAGCAGTTCTTC.

The J gene is TRBJ1-1, the V gene TRBV7-9; 7 bases align to TRBD1. This CDR3 comprises 18 residues. V lost 5 bases, J lost 1 base, and 16 bases stayed unmatched. Germline loops: CDR1 SEHNR, CDR2 FQNEAQ (reference sequence). As DNA, the CDR3 is TGTGCCAGCAGCCCTCTCTTAGGCCGGACAGGTGGGAACACTGAAGCTTTCTTT. Translation: CASSPLLGRTGGNTEAFF.